The clone carrying this TCR beta chain was detected only once. Its cognate antigen is unknown. The CDR3 covers 16 residues. The V gene's germline CDR1 is GTSNPN and CDR2 SVGIG (reference sequence). V lost 1 base and J 0 bases, leaving 12 bases between the germline ends. The entry originates in a study of cytomegalovirus exposure and HLA in healthy donors. Broader study findings: Presence/absence analyses rested on an assumption that sequencing depth was roughly uniform across donors. Available immune exposure information covered CMV serostatus only.

Researchers ran the PCR with 60 Vbeta and 13 Jbeta primers. Measured with immunoSEQ multiplex PCR; TCRdb has only the in-frame clones, and not every one. Of about 100,000 clones listed, approximately 80% are singletons. This rearrangement joins TRBV30 to TRBJ2-2; the D is unclear. This TCR was recovered from a woman in her 70s in good health and CMV-seropositive. Sequenced: PBMCs. In nucleotides, the CDR3 is TGTGCCTGGAGTGGGTTGGGCTTCCCGAACACCGGGGAGCTGTTTTTT. It codes for CAWSGLGFPNTGELFF.